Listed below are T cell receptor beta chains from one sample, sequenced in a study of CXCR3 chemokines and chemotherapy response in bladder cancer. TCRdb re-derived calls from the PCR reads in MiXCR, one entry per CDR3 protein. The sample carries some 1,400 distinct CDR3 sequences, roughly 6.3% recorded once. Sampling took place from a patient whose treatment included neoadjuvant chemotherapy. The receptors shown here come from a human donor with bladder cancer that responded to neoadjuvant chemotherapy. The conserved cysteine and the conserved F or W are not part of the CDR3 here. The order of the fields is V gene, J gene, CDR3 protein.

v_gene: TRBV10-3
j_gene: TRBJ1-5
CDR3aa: AISAGTGNQPQH

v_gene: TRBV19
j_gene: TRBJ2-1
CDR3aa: ASSIIGGTTYNEQF

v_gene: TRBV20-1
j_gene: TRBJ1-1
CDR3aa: SAGDRVNTEAF

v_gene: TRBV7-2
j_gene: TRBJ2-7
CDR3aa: ASSLALDYEQY

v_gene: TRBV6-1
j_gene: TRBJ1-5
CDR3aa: ASRGTGPQPQH

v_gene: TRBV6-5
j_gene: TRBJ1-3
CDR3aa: ASSYTTVSSGNTIY

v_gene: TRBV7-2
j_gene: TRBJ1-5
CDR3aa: ASSLKGGLDFSNQPQH

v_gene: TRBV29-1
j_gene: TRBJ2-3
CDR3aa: SVGTGRAGTQY

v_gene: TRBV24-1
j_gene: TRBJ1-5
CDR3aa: ATSENSGNQPQH

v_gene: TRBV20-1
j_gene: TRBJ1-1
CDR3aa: SVPRRTEAF

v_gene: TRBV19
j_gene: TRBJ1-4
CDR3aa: ASSIGSRINEKLF

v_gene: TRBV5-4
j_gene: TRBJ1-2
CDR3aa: ASSTGQGALNYGYT

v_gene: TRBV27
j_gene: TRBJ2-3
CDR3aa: ASSSFAGAGVTDTQY

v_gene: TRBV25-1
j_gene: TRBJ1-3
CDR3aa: ASSDAGSNTIY

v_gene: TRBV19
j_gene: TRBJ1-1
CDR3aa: ASSIIQGAAANTEAF

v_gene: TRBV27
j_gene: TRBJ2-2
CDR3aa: ASTHLTGTGALTGELF

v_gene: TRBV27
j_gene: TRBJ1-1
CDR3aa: ASSTGRGWVTEAF

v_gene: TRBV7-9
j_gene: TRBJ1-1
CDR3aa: ASSFAPFFEAF

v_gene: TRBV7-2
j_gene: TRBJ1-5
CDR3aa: ASSLVGKGQQPQH

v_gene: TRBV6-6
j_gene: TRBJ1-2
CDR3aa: ASSSDGHYGYT

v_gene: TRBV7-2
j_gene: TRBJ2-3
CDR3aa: ASSPRQGGSTDTQY

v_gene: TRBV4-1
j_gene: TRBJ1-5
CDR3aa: ASSQEGRAGNQPQH

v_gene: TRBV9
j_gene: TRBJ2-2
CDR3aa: ASSVETVNTGELF

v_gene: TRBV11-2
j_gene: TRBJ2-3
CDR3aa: ASSLVRLAGGTDTQY

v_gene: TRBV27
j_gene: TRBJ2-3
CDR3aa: ASRSSDTDTQY

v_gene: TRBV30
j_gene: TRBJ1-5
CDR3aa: AWSESNQPQH

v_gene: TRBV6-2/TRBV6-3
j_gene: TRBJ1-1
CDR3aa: ASASKTGPMNTEAF

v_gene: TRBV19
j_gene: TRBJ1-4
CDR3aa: ASSESGRSGEKLF

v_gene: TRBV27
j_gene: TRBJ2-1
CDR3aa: ASTEHGTQSNNEQF

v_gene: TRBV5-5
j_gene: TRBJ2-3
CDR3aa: ASSLPSPQLRTDTQY

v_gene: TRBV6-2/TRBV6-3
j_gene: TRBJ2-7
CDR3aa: ASSSLGTLTYEQY

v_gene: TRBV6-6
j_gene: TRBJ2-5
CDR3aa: ASSYGNHETQY

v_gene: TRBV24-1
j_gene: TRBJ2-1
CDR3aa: ATSDPGTSGGFAGEQF

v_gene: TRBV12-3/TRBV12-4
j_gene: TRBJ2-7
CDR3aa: ASSRQADPTGEQY

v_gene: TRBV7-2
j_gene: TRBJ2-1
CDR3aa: ASSLAPVGEQF

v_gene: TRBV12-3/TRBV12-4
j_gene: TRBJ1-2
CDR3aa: ASSPRLEGGGYT

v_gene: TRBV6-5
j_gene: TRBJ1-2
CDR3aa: ASTSARINYGYT

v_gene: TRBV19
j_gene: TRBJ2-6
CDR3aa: ASSISRGGSGANVLT

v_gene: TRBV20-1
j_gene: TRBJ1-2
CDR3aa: SASPESGQGGGYT

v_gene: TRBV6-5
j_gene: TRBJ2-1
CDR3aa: ASRPRLGGGVNEQF

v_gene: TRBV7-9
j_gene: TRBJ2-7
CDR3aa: ASSFRSYEQY

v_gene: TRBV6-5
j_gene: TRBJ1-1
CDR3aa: ASSYGGGTEAF

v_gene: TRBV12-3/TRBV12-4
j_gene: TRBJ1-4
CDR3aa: ASSTHGGREKLF

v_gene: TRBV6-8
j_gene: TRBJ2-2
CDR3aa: ATKTGLALPVGTGELF

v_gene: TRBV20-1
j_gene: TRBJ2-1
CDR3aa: SATRTNEQF

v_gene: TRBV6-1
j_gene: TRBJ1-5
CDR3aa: ASSDGGGFQPQH

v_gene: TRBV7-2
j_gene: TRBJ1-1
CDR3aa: ASSFFPQEAEAF

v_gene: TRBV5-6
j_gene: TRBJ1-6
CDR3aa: ASSRYGLSSYNSPLH

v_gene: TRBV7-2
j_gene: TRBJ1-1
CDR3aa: ASSFMERTEAF

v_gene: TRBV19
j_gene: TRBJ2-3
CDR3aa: ASSIVVSSTDTQY

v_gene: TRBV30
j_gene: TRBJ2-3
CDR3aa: AWDKAGADTQY

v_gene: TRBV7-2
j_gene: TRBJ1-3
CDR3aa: ASSLGQGAGNTIY